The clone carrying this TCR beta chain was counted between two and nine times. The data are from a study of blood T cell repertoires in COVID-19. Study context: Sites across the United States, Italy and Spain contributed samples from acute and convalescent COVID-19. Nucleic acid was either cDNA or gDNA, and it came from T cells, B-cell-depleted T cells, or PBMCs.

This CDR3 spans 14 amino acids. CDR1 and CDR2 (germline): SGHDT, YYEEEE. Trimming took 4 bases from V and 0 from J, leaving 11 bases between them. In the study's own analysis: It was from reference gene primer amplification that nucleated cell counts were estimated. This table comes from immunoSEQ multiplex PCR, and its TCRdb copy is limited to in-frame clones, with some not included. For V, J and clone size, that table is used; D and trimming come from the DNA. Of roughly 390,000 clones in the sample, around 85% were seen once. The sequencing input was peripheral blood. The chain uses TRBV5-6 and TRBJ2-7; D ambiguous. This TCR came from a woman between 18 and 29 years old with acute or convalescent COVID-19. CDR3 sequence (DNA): TGTGCCAGCAGCCCCTTCAAGAGCTCCTACGAGCAGTACTTC. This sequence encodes CASSPFKSSYEQYF. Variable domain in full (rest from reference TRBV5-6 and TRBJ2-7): DAGVTQSPTHLIKTRGQQVTLRCSPKSGHDTVSWYQQALGQGPQFIFQYYEEEERQRGNFPDRFSGHQFPNYSSELNVNALLLGDSALYLCASSPFKSSYEQYFGPGTRLTVT.